The entry below describes one T cell receptor beta chain. Its antigen is unknown. Germline-derived CDR1 and CDR2 are SGHTA and FQGTGA. This CDR3 region has 15 residues. With V trimmed by 1 base and J by 7 bases, 5 bases remained unmatched. The nonmyeloablative bone marrow transplants came from related graft donors, with transient mixed chimerism. Thawed PBMCs were FACS-sorted into unstimulated CD4+CD25+CD127- regulatory T cells, CD4+CD25- non-regulatory cells, CD4 and CD8 cells. TCRdb's copy holds only in-frame clones and misses some; the assay was immunoSEQ multiplex PCR. The sample carries around 61,000 clones, roughly 86% recorded once. The data were obtained in a study of Tregs in tolerant kidney transplant recipients. Study-wide results and limits: In tolerant patients, donor-specific Tregs outgrew total Tregs, suggesting antigen-driven expansion. Tregs expanded with activated donor B cells seemed most donor-specific.

The input for sequencing was CD4+ T cells from blood (PBMCs), taken 6 months after the transplant. V is TRBV7-3 and J is TRBJ2-2, with TRBD1 identical over 8 bases. This TCR was recovered from a human patient who received a combined kidney and bone marrow transplant. The T cells may partly be graft donor cells. In DNA form, the CDR3 reads TGTGCCAGCAGCTTAAACGCAGGGGGCAACGGGGAGCTGTTTTTT. This encodes CASSLNAGGNGELFF.